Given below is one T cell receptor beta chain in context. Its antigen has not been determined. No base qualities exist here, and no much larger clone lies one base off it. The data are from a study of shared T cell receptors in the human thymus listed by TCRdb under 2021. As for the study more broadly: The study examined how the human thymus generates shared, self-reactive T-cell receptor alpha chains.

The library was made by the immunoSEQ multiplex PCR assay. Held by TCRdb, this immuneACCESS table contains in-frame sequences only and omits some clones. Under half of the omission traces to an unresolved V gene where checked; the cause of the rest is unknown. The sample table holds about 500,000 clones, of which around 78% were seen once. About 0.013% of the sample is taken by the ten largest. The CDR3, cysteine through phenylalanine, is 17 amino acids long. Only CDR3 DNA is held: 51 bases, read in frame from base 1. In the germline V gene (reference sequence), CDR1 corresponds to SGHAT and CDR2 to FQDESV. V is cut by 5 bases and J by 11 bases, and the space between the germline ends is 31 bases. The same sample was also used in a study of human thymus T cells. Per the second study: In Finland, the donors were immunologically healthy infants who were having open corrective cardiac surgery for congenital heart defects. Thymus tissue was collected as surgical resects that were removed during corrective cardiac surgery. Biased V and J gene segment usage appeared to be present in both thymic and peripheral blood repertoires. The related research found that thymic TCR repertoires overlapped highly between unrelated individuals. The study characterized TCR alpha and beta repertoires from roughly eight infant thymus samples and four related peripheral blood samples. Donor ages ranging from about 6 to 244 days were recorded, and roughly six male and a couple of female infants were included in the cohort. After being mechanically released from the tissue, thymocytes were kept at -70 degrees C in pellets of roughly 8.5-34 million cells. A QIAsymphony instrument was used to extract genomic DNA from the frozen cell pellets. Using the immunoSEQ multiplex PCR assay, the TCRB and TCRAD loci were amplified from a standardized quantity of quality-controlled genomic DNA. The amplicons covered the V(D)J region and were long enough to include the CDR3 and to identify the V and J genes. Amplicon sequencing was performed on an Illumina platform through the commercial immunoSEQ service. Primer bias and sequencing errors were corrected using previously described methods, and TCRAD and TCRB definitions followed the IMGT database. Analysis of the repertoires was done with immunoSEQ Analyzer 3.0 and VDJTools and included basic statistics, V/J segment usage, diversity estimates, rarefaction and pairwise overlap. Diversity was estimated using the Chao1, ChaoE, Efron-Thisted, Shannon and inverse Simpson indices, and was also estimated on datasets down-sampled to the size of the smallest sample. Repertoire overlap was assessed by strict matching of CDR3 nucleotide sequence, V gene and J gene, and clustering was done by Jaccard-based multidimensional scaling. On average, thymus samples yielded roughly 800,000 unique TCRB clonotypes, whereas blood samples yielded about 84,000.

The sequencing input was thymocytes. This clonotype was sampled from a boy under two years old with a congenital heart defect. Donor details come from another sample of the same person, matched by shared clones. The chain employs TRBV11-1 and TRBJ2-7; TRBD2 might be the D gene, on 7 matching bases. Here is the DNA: TGTGCCAGCAGCGAGACCTCGGCCAGCGGGATTCCTCCAGGGGAGTACTTC. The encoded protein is CASSETSASGIPPGEYF.